One TCR beta chain is described in this entry. This record comes from a study of blood T cell repertoires in COVID-19. In the original workflow: Amplification with reference gene primers provided the estimates of nucleated cell counts. Clones were sequenced by immunoSEQ multiplex PCR, and TCRdb holds only the in-frame ones, with some missing. For V, J and clone size, that table is used; D and trimming come from the DNA. The data hold just under 300,000 clones, with around nine tenths observed a single time. The material sequenced was peripheral blood. The receptor's source is a man aged 70-80 years with acute or convalescent COVID-19.

The CDR3 spells CASSTTGGSQPQHF. The DNA of the CDR3 is TGTGCCAGTAGTACCACAGGGGGCAGTCAGCCCCAGCATTTT. The chain employs TRBV19 and TRBJ1-5; 9 bases map to TRBD1. After removal of 4 bases from V and 6 bases from J, the junction contained 4 bases not matched to a gene. Germline V gene sequence: CDR1 LNHDA, CDR2 SQIVND (reference sequence). The CDR3 contains 14 residues.